This passage covers 2 T cell receptor beta chains from one sample sequenced in a study of cytomegalovirus exposure and HLA in healthy donors (dated by TCRdb to about 2017). The library was made by the immunoSEQ multiplex PCR assay. A mixture of 60 forward primers for TCR Vbeta segments and 13 reverse primers for TCR Jbeta segments was used in the multiplex PCR. TCRdb's version of the immuneACCESS table is confined to in-frame rearrangements and falls short of the full clone set. An unresolved V gene accounts for under half of the shortfall where checked; the remainder is of unknown origin. In this sample the table shows about 130,000 clones, roughly 77% of which occur a single time. The ten largest clonotypes hold 5.3% of the sample. The sequencing input was PBMCs. The receptors were gathered from a young man in good health and CMV-seronegative.

Here the CDR3 reads CASSLDPGTGLVEQYF. The CDR3 DNA reads as TGTGCCAGCAGCCTAGATCCCGGGACAGGGCTGGTCGAGCAGTACTTC. The genes are TRBV7-9 and TRBJ2-7, with TRBD1 matching 9 bases. Germline CDR1 and CDR2: SEHNR and FQNEAQ (reference sequence). This CDR3 comprises 16 residues. Trimming took 5 bases from V and 6 from J; bases not matched to a gene: 14.

The V gene is TRBV19, the J gene TRBJ1-6; D is unclear. The CDR3 totals 17 residues. Germline loops: CDR1 LNHDA, CDR2 SQIVND (reference sequence). V was shortened by 3 bases and J by 0 bases, with 12 bases between the two germline ends. The chain's CDR3 is CASSMGILSSYNSPLHF. The CDR3 DNA is TGTGCCAGTAGTATGGGCATATTGAGCTCCTATAATTCACCCCTCCACTTT. The full variable domain, with the rest looked up from reference TRBV19 and TRBJ1-6, is DGGITQSPKYLFRKEGQNVTLSCEQNLNHDAMYWYRQDPGQGLRLIYYSQIVNDFQKGDIAEGYSVSREKKESFPLTVTSAQKNPTAFYLCASSMGILSSYNSPLHFGNGTRLTVT.